This entry is about one TCR beta chain. The antigen remains unidentified. The data derive from a study of blood T cells in healthy people across ages. Study-wide results and limits: What prevented conclusive comparison of naive and antigen-experienced cells was that PBMCs were unsorted. Relative to aged donors, long-lived donors carried more naive CD4+ cells and displayed higher diversity. Diversity of TCR beta per million T cells declined in a roughly linear way with age.

Primed by a sample-barcoded 5' primer and a J-beta primer mix, a second PCR proceeded for about 7 to 12 cycles. Each cDNA was tagged by a template-switch adaptor containing 12 random nucleotides. MiXCR was run by TCRdb on the 5' RACE reads, yielding one entry per CDR3 protein. Among about 1.4 million distinct CDR3 sequences listed, roughly 59% were seen once. The CDR3 is made up of 19 amino acids. J was trimmed by 4 bases and V by 5 bases; bases with no gene match: 21. Per the germline V gene, CDR1 is SGHTA and CDR2 is FQGNSA. The source of this sequence is a man younger than 35 in good health. The chain links TRBV7-2 to TRBJ2-7, with 9 positions matching TRBD2. Input material: blood. The chain's CDR3 is CASSLMAGEYSGSQYEQYF. In DNA form, the CDR3 reads TGTGCCAGCAGCCTAATGGCAGGGGAATATAGCGGGAGTCAGTACGAGCAGTACTTC.